This is a list of T cell receptor beta chains from one sample in a study of PD-L1 blockade in urothelial cancer. Data came from immunoSEQ multiplex PCR; TCRdb stores just in-frame clones and leaves some out. The table lists about 120,000 clones, about 91% of them singletons. The sequences come from PBMCs, collected around atezolizumab (anti-PD-L1) treatment. The receptor source for this set is a man aged 55 to 70 with urothelial cancer. Each CDR3 is given with its conserved first and last residue. The D gene is left open where the match is weak. Size is omitted from some rows. Given values are once, few, many or a class for expanded clones.

TRBJ2-2	TRBV7-3	.	TRBD1	TGTGCCAGCAGTAGCCGGGACAGGGGGTACACCGGGGAGCTGTTTTTT	CASSSRDRGYTGELFF
TRBJ1-2	TRBV18	.	.	TGTGCCAGCTCACCAATGGCAGGGGTTTTATATGGCTACACCTTC	CASSPMAGVLYGYTF
TRBJ1-2	TRBV7-2	.	.	TGTGCCAGCAGCTCAACATGGGGGGGCGTAAGCTATGGCTACACCTTC	CASSSTWGGVSYGYTF
TRBJ2-5	TRBV4-3	.	TRBD2	TGCGCCAGCAGCCAAGGCGGGCTAGCGGGAGGGACCCAGTACTTC	CASSQGGLAGGTQYF
TRBJ1-5	TRBV7-2	.	TRBD1	TGTGCCAGCAGCTTACAGGGACAGGGTAATCAGCCCCAGCATTTT	CASSLQGQGNQPQHF
TRBJ2-1	TRBV10-3	once	TRBD2	TGTGCCATCAGTGGGGTCGCGGGGGGGGAGAATGAGCAGTTCTTC	CAISGVAGGENEQFF
TRBJ1-1	TRBV6-1	.	TRBD1	TGTGCCAGCAAGCGGCAGGGACAGGCCAGCACTGAAGCTTTCTTT	CASKRQGQASTEAFF
TRBJ1-3	TRBV4-1	.	.	TGCGCCAGCAGCCAAGATTATATTTCGAACACCATATATTTT	CASSQDYISNTIYF
TRBJ1-1	TRBV9	.	.	TGTGCCAGCAGCGTATCATCGAACACTGAAGCTTTCTTT	CASSVSSNTEAFF
TRBJ2-3	TRBV9	.	.	TGTGCCAGCAGCGCCCGACAGGGCACAGATACGCAGTATTTT	CASSARQGTDTQYF
TRBJ2-7	TRBV4-2	.	TRBD2	TGTGCCAGCAGCCAAGGTAGCGGGAGGTTCTACGAGCAGTACTTC	CASSQGSGRFYEQYF
TRBJ1-5	TRBV28	.	.	TGTGCCAGCAGTTTCTTATGGCCTCATCAGCCCCAGCATTTT	CASSFLWPHQPQHF
TRBJ1-6	TRBV7-2	few	.	TGTGCCAGCAGCTACATCAGAGGTGGACAGATTTATAATTCACCCCTCCACTTT	CASSYIRGGQIYNSPLHF
TRBJ1-2	TRBV11-2	.	.	TGTGCCAGCAGCTTACCCCGGGACTATGGCTACACCTTC	CASSLPRDYGYTF
TRBJ2-5	TRBV5-6	once	.	TGTGCCAGCAGCCTCTCTCCGGGTTCCCAGTACTTC	CASSLSPGSQYF
TRBJ2-3	TRBV6-1	.	TRBD2	TGTGCCAGTATAACGGGACTAGCAGCAGATACGCAGTATTTT	CASITGLAADTQYF
TRBJ2-5	TRBV2	few	TRBD2	TGTGCCAGCAGAGGTGGGACTAGCCCGAGGGAGACCCAGTACTTC	CASRGGTSPRETQYF
TRBJ2-1	TRBV14	.	.	TGTGCCAGCAGCCGCCTCGAGGGGGGGACCATATACAATGAGCAGTTCTTC	CASSRLEGGTIYNEQFF
TRBJ1-4	TRBV5-1	.	.	TGCGCCAGCAGCTTGGAACGGGGTGAAAAACTGTTTTTT	CASSLERGEKLFF